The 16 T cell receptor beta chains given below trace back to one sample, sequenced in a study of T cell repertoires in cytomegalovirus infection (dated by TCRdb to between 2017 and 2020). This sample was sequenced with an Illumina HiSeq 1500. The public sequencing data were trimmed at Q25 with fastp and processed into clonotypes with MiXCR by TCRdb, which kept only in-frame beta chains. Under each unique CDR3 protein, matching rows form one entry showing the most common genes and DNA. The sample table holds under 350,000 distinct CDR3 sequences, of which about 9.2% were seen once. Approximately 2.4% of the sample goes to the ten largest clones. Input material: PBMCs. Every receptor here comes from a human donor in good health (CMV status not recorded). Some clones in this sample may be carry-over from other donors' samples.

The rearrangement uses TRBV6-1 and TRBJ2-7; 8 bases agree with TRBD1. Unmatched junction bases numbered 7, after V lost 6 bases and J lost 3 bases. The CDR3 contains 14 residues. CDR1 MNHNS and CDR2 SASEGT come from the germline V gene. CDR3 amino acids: CASRTGDSFYEQYF. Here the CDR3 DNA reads TGTGCCAGCAGGACAGGGGACAGCTTCTACGAGCAGTACTTC.

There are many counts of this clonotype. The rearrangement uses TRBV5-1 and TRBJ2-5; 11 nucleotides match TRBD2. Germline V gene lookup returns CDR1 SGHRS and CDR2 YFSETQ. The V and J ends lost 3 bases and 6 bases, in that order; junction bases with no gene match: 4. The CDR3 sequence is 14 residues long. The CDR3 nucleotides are TGCGCCAGCAGCTCAACTAGCGGGGGAAAGACCCAGTACTTC. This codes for CASSSTSGGKTQYF.

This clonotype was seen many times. CDR3 in amino acids: CSARDGWSSYEQYF. The CDR3, as DNA: TGCAGTGCTAGAGATGGGTGGTCGTCATACGAGCAGTACTTC. This chain links TRBV20-1 with TRBJ2-7, with unresolved D. V lost 0 bases, J lost 4 bases, and 13 bases lay in between. CDR1 is DFQATT and CDR2 is SNEGSKA in the germline V gene (reference sequence). This CDR3 has 14 amino acids.

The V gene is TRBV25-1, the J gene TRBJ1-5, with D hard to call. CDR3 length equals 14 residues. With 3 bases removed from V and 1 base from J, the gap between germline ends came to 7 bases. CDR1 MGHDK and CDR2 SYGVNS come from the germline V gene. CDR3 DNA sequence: TGTGCCAGCAGTGATTACCAGAGCAATCAGCCCCAGCATTTT. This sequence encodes CASSDYQSNQPQHF.

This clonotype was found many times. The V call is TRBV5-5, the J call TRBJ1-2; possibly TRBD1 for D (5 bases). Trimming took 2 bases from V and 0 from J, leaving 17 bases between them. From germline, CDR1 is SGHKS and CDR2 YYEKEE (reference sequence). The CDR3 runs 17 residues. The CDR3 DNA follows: TGTGCCAGCAGCTTAGAACGAGGGACGGTAGCTAACTATGGCTACACCTTC. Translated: CASSLERGTVANYGYTF.

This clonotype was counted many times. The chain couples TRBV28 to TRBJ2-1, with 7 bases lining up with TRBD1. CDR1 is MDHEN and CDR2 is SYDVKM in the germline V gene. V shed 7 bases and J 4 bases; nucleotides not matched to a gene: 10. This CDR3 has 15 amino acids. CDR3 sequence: CASTPGTARYNEQFF. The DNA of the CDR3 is TGTGCCAGCACCCCTGGGACAGCCAGGTACAATGAGCAGTTCTTC. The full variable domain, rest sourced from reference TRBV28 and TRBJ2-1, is DVKVTQSSRYLVKRTGEKVFLECVQDMDHENMFWYRQDPGLGLRLIYFSYDVKMKEKGDIPEGYSVSREKKERFSLILESASTNQTSMYLCASTPGTARYNEQFFGPGTRLTVL.

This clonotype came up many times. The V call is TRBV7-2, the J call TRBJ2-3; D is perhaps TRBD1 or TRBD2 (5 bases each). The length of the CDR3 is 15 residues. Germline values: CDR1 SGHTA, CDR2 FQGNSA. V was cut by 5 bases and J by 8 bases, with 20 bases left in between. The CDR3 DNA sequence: TGTGCCAGCAGCCAAGTGGGGGTAGCCCAGGGTACGCAGTATTTT. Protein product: CASSQVGVAQGTQYF.

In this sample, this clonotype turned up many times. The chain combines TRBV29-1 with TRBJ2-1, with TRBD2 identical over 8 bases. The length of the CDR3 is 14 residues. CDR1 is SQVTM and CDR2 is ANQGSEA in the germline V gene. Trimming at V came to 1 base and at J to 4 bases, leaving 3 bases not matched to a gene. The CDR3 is CSVEAAGAYNEQFF. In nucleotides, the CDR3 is TGCAGCGTTGAAGCAGCGGGGGCTTACAATGAGCAGTTCTTC.

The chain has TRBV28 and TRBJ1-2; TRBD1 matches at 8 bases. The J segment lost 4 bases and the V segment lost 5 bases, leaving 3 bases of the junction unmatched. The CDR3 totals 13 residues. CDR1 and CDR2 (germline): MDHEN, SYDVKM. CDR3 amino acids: CASSRQGSYGYTF. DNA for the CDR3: TGTGCCAGCAGTCGACAGGGGTCCTATGGCTACACCTTC.

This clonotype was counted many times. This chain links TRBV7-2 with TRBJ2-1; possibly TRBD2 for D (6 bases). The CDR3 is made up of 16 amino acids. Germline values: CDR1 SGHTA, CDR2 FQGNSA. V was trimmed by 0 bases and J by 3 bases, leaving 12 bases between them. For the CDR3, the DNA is TGTGCCAGCAGCTTAGCTCCGGGGGTACGCTACAATGAGCAGTTCTTC. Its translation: CASSLAPGVRYNEQFF.

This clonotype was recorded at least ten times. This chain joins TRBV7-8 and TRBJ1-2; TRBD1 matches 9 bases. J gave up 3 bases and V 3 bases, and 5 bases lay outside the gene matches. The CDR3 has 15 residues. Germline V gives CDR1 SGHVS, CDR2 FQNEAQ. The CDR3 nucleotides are TGTGCCAGCAGCTTCTCGACAGGGGGAGACTATGGCTACACCTTC. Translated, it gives CASSFSTGGDYGYTF.

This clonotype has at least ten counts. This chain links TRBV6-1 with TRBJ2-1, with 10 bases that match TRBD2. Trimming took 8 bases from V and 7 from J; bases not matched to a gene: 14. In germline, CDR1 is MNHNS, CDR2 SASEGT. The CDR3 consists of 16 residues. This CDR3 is CASGRSGGAVGNEQFF. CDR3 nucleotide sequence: TGTGCCAGCGGACGAAGCGGGGGGGCTGTGGGGAATGAGCAGTTCTTC.

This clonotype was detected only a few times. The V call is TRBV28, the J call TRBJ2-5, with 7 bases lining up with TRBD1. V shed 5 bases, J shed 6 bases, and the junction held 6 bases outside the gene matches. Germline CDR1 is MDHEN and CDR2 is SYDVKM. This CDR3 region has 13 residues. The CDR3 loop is CASSPGGPQTQYF. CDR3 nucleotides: TGTGCCAGCAGTCCAGGGGGTCCTCAGACCCAGTACTTC.

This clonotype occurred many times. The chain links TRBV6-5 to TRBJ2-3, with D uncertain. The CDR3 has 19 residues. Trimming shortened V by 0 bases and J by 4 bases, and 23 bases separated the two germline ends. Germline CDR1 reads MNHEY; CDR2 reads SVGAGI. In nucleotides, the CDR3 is TGTGCCAGCAGTTACTCGTACTCGTCCGGCAACCGTAAGGCAGATACGCAGTATTTT. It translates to CASSYSYSSGNRKADTQYF.

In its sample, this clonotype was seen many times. The CDR3 spells CASSRRGEQYV. CDR3 nucleotide sequence: TGTGCCAGCAGTCGGAGGGGCGAGCAGTACGTC. The chain has TRBV28 and TRBJ2-7, with D perhaps TRBD2 (6 bases). Trimming took 5 bases from V and 6 from J, leaving 8 bases between them. The germline V gene has CDR1 MDHEN and CDR2 SYDVKM. The CDR3 runs to 11 residues.

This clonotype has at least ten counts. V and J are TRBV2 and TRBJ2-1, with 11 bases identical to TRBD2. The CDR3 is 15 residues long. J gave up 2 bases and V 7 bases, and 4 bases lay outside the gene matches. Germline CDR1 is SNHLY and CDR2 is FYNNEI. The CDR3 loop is CASTLLAGAYNEQFF. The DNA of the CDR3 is TGTGCCAGCACTCTACTAGCGGGGGCCTACAATGAGCAGTTCTTC. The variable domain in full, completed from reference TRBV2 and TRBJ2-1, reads EPEVTQTPSHQVTQMGQEVILRCVPISNHLYFYWYRQILGQKVEFLVSFYNNEISEKSEIFDDQFSVERPDGSNFTLKIRSTKLEDSAMYFCASTLLAGAYNEQFFGPGTRLTVL.